This record looks at one T cell receptor beta chain sequence and its context. Its antigen remains undetermined. The input lacks base qualities; no much larger clone sits a single base away. The sample comes from a study of identical twins (TCRdb year 2016). Broadly, across the study: To test whether fetal clonotypes persist, this study deep-sequenced TCR alpha and beta repertoires from monozygotic twins, from unrelated adults of various ages, and from cord blood. To rule out contamination, the twin experiments were replicated at different times with different library preparation protocols.

Taken from the germline V gene, the CDR1 and CDR2 loops are MNHNS and SASEGT. At the junction V is shortened by 10 bases and J by 5 bases, with 15 bases in between. Spanning cysteine to phenylalanine, the CDR3 consists of 13 amino acids. Only the CDR3 part of the read is kept: 39 bases, read in frame from the first base. Findings and caveats that apply to the study as a whole: Excess twin sharing in beta out-of-frame sequences was weaker because fewer shared sequences lowered the signal-to-noise ratio. Compared with coincidental sharing between unrelated individuals, out-of-frame TCR alpha sequences shared between twins had an excess of sequences with low generation probability. Zero-insertion analyses could be partly confounded by invariant T cells such as MAIT and iNKT, though diverse VJ usage argued against such confounding for most clonotypes. In monozygotic twins, recombination models systematically underestimated out-of-frame TCR alpha sharing, but the models matched the sharing seen between unrelated individuals. Abundant cord blood beta clonotypes carried fewer insertions; young adult naive repertoires showed a weaker similar trend, while memory repertoires showed none. Conclusions relied on cross-sectional statistical analysis, since the same donors could not be followed over many years.

Every donor in the study was a healthy Caucasian. Three pairs of female monozygotic twins, all aged roughly 18 to 30 years, were included in the twin cohort. The RNA used for TCR libraries was isolated from peripheral blood mononuclear cells. Preparation of the library involved 5' RACE. Reads for this sample came from an Illumina HiSeq 2000. Template switching added a universal primer binding site, and the final cDNA carried a unique molecular identifier that allowed TCR cDNA molecules to be counted accurately. Specific primers in the conserved constant-segment region were used to synthesize first-strand cDNA for the TCR alpha and beta chains. To control for contamination, every cDNA library was double barcoded, receiving both a SMART-Mk sample barcode and Illumina barcodes. TruSeq adapter sequences, together with Illumina sample barcodes, were added in two successive PCR steps. The Illumina HiSeq platform was used with custom primers to sequence TCR alpha and beta cDNA libraries. The authors' analysis ran thus. Unique molecular identifiers were extracted from raw reads with MiGEC, and CDR3 positions were determined with MiXCR. Recombination models were inferred per individual with the repgenHMM and IGoR tools using an EM algorithm. The tcR package in R was used for shared clonotype analysis, with sharing normalized by the product of cloneset sizes. To study raw recombination without the effects of thymic and clonal selection, out-of-frame nonproductive sequences were analyzed. In-frame beta chains were kept once TCRdb had trimmed the public reads at Q25 with fastp and called clones with MiXCR. Each CDR3 protein gets just one entry, which takes the most common genes and DNA from the rows behind it. These V and J calls are TCRdb output, not the study's own analysis. For this sample there are around 960,000 distinct CDR3 sequences; roughly an eighth appear just once. Clones ranked in the top ten supply roughly 1.5% of the sample.

The sample also formed part of further work on yellow fever vaccine responses in identical twins. Looking at the second paper: According to the authors, in identical twins the way T cells responded to vaccination appeared partly convergent and partly personalized. In the study, vaccine-responding T cell clones were precisely tracked in identical twins.

The chain is assembled from TRBV6-1 and TRBJ1-5; 5 matching bases give a weak D call of TRBD1. Sample: PBMCs. The receptor comes from a woman under 30 in good health. The CDR3 reads CATGLGLDQPQHF. The sequence in DNA is TGTGCCACGGGACTTGGCCTCGATCAGCCCCAGCATTTT.